The next 12 T cell receptor beta chains were all read from a single sample in a study of blood T cell repertoires in COVID-19. Measured with immunoSEQ multiplex PCR; TCRdb has only the in-frame clones, and not every one. The repertoire holds around 180,000 clones, roughly 90% seen once, with less than 25% in the top ten. The sequencing input was peripheral blood. The receptors come from a man between 65 and 80 years old with active or convalescent COVID-19.

This clone has just a few counts. The rearrangement joins TRBV3-1 (or the pseudogene TRBV3-2) to TRBJ2-5, with a weak D call TRBD1 (6 bases). Germline CDR1 LGHDT, CDR2 YNNKEL (reference sequence). This CDR3 comprises 13 residues. With 4 bases removed from V and 9 bases from J, the gap between germline ends came to 15 bases. DNA for the CDR3: TGTGCCAGCAGCCTGGGACACCCCGGGCCCCAGTACTTC. The encoded protein is CASSLGHPGPQYF.

The chain employs TRBV19 and TRBJ1-1; a weak D match, TRBD1 (6 bases). CDR1 LNHDA and CDR2 SQIVND come from the germline V gene (reference sequence). The ends were cut back, 4 bases at V and 11 bases at J, with 17 bases in the middle. The CDR3 length is 13 residues. Here the CDR3 DNA reads TGTGCCAGTAGTAACGACAGGTCCGTCAAGGCTTTCTTT. This translates into CASSNDRSVKAFF.

The rearrangement joins TRBV4-3 to TRBJ2-1, with TRBD2 as a possible D gene (5 bases). The CDR3 consists of 14 residues. V lost 1 base and J 9 bases, leaving 13 bases between the germline ends. The V gene's germline CDR1 is LGHNA and CDR2 YSLEER. The CDR3 DNA reads TGCGCCAGCAGCCAAGGGCCAGGAGGTACTGAGCAGTTCTTC. Protein: CASSQGPGGTEQFF.

This clone came up once. The rearrangement links TRBV30 to TRBJ1-5; 7 bases are shared with TRBD1. With V trimmed by 3 bases and J by 6 bases, 8 bases remained unmatched. This CDR3 is 14 amino acids long. The germline CDR1 and CDR2 sequences are GTSNPN and SVGIG (reference sequence). The CDR3 loop is CAWRARQGFQPQHF. The CDR3 DNA follows: TGTGCCTGGAGGGCCCGACAGGGATTTCAGCCCCAGCATTTT.

This clone was counted once. The chain links TRBV20-1 to TRBJ1-2; a weak D match, TRBD1 (5 bases). Germline values: CDR1 DFQATT, CDR2 SNEGSKA (reference sequence). V lost 5 bases and J 7 bases, leaving 11 bases between the germline ends. This CDR3 region has 11 residues. The CDR3 is CSAPTVLGYTF. For the CDR3, the DNA is TGCAGTGCTCCGACAGTTCTTGGCTACACCTTC.

The chain is built from TRBV18 and TRBJ1-1; D possibly corresponds to TRBD1 (6 bases). Germline CDR1 is KGHSH and CDR2 is LQKENI. The CDR3 is 14 amino acids. Trimming stripped 4 bases from V and 5 bases from J, with 14 bases between. CDR3 loop: CASSRNRDPTEAFF. The CDR3 bases are TGTGCCAGCTCACGGAACAGGGACCCGACTGAAGCTTTCTTT.

The chain links TRBV18 to TRBJ2-1; D is undetermined. Trimming removed 0 bases at V and 3 bases at J, with 9 bases between. Germline V gene lookup returns CDR1 KGHSH and CDR2 LQKENI. The CDR3 runs 15 residues. The CDR3 bases are TGTGCCAGCTCACCACCGAGTTTGCGCTACAATGAGCAGTTCTTC. Translating it yields CASSPPSLRYNEQFF. Using reference TRBV18 and TRBJ2-1 for the parts outside the CDR3, the full variable domain is NAGVMQNPRHLVRRRGQEARLRCSPMKGHSHVYWYRQLPEEGLKFMVYLQKENIIDESGMPKERFSAEFPKEGPSILRIQQVVRGDSAAYFCASSPPSLRYNEQFFGPGTRLTVL.

V and J are TRBV2 and TRBJ2-2, with D tentatively TRBD2 (5 bases). CDR1 is SNHLY and CDR2 is FYNNEI in the germline V gene. The CDR3 is 13 amino acids. The V gene lost 6 bases and the J gene lost 7 bases, with 12 bases spanning the gap. CDR3 protein: CASRTTRGGELFF. The CDR3, as DNA: TGTGCCAGCAGGACCACCCGGGGCGGGGAGCTGTTTTTT.

The chain combines TRBV5-1 with TRBJ2-3; possibly TRBD1 for D (5 bases). Germline-derived CDR1 and CDR2 are SGHRS and YFSETQ. The CDR3 runs 14 residues. V was cut by 2 bases and J by 2 bases, with 9 bases left in between. In DNA, the CDR3 is TGCGCCAGCAGCTTCCAGGGCCACACAGATACGCAGTATTTT. The encoded protein is CASSFQGHTDTQYF.

This clone was counted a single time. This chain links TRBV7-2 with TRBJ2-3; 8 bases line up with TRBD1. The trim removed 0 bases at V and 0 bases at J, leaving 8 bases unmatched. Germline CDR1 reads SGHTA; CDR2 reads FQGNSA. There are 18 residues in the CDR3. CDR3 amino acids: CASSLARWTGRSTDTQYF. The CDR3 region has the DNA TGTGCCAGCAGCTTAGCCCGATGGACAGGGAGAAGCACAGATACGCAGTATTTT. The variable domain in full, with the rest retrieved from reference TRBV7-2 and TRBJ2-3, is GAGVSQSPSNKVTEKGKDVELRCDPISGHTALYWYRQSLGQGLEFLIYFQGNSAPDKSGLPSDRFSAERTGGSVSTLTIQRTQQEDSAVYLCASSLARWTGRSTDTQYFGPGTRLTVL.

The chain uses TRBV28 and TRBJ2-7, with TRBD2 matching 7 bases. This CDR3 has 14 residues. CDR1 and CDR2 (germline): MDHEN, SYDVKM. The V gene end was trimmed by 4 bases and the J gene end by 0 bases; junction bases not matched to a gene: 3. The DNA of the CDR3 is TGTGCCAGCAGTTCACTAGCGACCTCCTACGAGCAGTACTTC. It codes for CASSSLATSYEQYF.

The chain couples TRBV30 to TRBJ1-4, with D maybe TRBD1 (5 bases). The V end lost 2 bases, the J end lost 8 bases, and 9 bases lay between the germline ends. The germline V gene has CDR1 GTSNPN and CDR2 SVGIG (reference sequence). CDR3 length equals 12 residues. The CDR3 DNA follows: TGTGCCTGGAGTAGGACATCCGAAAAACTGTTTTTT. This translates into CAWSRTSEKLFF.